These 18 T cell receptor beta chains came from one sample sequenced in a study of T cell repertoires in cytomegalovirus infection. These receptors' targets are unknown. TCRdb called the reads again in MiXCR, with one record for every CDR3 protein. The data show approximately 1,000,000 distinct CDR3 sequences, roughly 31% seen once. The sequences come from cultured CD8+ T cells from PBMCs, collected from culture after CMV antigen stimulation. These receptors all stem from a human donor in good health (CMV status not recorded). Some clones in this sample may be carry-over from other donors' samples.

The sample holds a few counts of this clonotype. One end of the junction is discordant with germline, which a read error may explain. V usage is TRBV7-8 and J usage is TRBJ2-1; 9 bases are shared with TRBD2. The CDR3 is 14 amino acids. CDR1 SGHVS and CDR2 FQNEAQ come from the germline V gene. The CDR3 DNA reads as TGTGCCAGCAGCCTAGCGGGGCCGGACAATGAGCAGTTCTTC. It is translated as CASSLAGPDNEQFF.

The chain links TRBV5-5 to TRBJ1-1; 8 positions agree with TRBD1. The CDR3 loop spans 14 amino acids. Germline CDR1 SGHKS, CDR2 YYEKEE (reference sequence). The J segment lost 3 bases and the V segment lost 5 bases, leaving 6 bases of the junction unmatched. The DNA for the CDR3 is TGTGCCAGCAGACCGACAGGGGTGGACACTGAAGCTTTCTTT. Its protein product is CASRPTGVDTEAFF. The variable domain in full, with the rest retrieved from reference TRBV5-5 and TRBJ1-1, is DAGVTQSPTHLIKTRGQQVTLRCSPISGHKSVSWYQQVLGQGPQFIFQYYEKEERGRGNFPDRFSARQFPNYSSELNVNALLLGDSALYLCASRPTGVDTEAFFGQGTRLTVV.

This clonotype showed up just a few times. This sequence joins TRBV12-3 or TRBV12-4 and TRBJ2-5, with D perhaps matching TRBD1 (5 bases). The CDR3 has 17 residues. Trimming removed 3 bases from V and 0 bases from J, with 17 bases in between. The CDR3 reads CASSLGSNRPHQETQYF. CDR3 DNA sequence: TGTGCCAGCAGTTTGGGGTCAAACAGGCCCCACCAAGAGACCCAGTACTTC.

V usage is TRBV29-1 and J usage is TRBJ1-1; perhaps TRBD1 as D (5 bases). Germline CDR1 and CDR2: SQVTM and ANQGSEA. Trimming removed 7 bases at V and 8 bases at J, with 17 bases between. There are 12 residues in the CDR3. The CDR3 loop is CSAPGVGTEAFF. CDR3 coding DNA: TGCAGCGCGCCCGGGGTCGGGACCGAAGCTTTCTTT.

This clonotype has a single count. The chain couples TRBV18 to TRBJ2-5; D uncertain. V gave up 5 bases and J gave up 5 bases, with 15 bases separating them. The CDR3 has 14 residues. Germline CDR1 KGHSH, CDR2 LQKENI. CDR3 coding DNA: TGTGCCAGCTCAAAGGCCCCCTGGGTGGAGACCCAGTACTTC. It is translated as CASSKAPWVETQYF.

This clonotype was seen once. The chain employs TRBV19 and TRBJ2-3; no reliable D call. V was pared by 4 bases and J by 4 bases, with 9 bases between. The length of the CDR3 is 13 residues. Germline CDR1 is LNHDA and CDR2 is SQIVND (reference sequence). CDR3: CASSTPRADTQYF. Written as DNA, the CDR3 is TGTGCCAGTAGTACCCCAAGAGCAGATACGCAGTATTTT.

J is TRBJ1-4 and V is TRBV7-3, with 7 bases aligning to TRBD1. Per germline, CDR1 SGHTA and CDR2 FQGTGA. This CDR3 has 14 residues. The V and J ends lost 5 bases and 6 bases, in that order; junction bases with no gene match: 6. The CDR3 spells CASSTTGEDEKLFF. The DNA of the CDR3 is TGTGCCAGCAGCACAACAGGGGAGGATGAAAAACTGTTTTTT.

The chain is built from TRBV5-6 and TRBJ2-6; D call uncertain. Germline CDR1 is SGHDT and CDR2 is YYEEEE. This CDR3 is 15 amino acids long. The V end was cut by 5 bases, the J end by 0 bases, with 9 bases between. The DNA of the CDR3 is TGTGCCAGCAGTCATGATTACTCTGGGGCCAACGTCCTGACTTTC. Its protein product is CASSHDYSGANVLTF.

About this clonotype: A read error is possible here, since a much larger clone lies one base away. The CDR3 DNA sequence: TGTGTCAGCAGCCGACAGGGGAATAGCAATCAGCCCCAGCATTTT. It specifies CVSSRQGNSNQPQHF. The chain uses TRBV7-8 and TRBJ1-5; 8 nucleotides agree with TRBD1. CDR1 and CDR2 from the germline V gene are SGHVS and FQNEAQ. This CDR3 comprises 15 residues.

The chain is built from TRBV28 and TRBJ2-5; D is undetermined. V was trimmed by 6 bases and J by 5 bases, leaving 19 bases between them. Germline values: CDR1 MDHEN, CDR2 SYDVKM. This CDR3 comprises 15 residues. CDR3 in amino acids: CASSPPVRSKETQYF. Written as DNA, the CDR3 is TGTGCCAGCAGCCCTCCGGTGCGTTCCAAGGAGACCCAGTACTTC.

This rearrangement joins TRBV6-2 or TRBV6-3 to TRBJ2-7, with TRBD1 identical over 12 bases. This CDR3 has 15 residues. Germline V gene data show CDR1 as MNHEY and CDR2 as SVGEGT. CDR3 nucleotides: TGTGCCAACAGTTACTTGGGGACAGGGGGCGGAGAGCAGTACGTC. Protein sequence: CANSYLGTGGGEQYV.

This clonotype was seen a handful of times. CDR3 DNA: TGTGCCAGCAGTTACTTTCCGCCCCCAACTAATGAAAAACTGTTTTTT. The encoded protein is CASSYFPPPTNEKLFF. V usage is TRBV6-5 and J usage is TRBJ1-4, with no clear D. The V and J ends lost 1 base and 0 bases respectively, with 9 bases between them. This CDR3 has 16 residues. The germline V gene has CDR1 MNHEY and CDR2 SVGAGI.

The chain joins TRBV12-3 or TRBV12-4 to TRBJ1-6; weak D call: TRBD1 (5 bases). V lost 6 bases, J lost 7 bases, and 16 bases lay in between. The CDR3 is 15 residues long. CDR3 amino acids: CASSTRGEVNSPLHF. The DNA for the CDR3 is TGTGCCAGCAGCACGAGAGGGGAGGTGAATTCACCCCTCCACTTT.

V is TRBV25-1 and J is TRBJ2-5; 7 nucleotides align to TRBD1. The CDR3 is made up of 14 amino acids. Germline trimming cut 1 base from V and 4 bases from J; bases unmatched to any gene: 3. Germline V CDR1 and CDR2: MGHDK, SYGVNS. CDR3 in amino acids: CASSELYRGETQYF. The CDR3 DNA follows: TGTGCCAGCAGTGAATTATACAGGGGAGAGACCCAGTACTTC.

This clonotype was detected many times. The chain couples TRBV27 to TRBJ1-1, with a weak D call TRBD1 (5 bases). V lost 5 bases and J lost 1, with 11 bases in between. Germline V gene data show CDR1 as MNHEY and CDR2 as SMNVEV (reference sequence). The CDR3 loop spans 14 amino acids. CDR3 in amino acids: CASSRHGTNTEAFF. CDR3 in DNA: TGTGCCAGCAGTCGACACGGGACGAACACTGAAGCTTTCTTT.

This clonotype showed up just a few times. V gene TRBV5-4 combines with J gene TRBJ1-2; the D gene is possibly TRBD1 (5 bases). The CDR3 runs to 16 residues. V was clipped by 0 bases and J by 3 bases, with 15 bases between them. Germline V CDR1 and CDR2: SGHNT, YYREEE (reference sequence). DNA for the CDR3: TGTGCCAGCAGCTTGGCCCTCAGGGAGGTCGACTATGGCTACACCTTC. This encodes CASSLALREVDYGYTF.

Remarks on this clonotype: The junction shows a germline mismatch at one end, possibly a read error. CDR3 nucleotides: TGTGCCAGTATTATAGATCGGACAGGGGACCGACCCATCCAAGAGACCCAGTACTTC. Translating gives CASIIDRTGDRPIQETQYF. This chain links TRBV19 with TRBJ2-5; 9 positions agree with TRBD1. There are 19 residues in the CDR3. The germline V gene encodes CDR1 LNHDA and CDR2 SQIVND (reference sequence).

CDR3 amino acids: CASTATGQKNPYEQYV. The CDR3 DNA is TGTGCCAGCACCGCGACGGGACAGAAGAACCCGTACGAGCAGTACGTC. This chain links TRBV28 with TRBJ2-7, with 7 bases fitting TRBD1. Germline V gene data show CDR1 as MDHEN and CDR2 as SYDVKM. The J segment lost 4 bases and the V segment lost 7 bases, leaving 16 bases of the junction unmatched. This CDR3 has 16 amino acids.